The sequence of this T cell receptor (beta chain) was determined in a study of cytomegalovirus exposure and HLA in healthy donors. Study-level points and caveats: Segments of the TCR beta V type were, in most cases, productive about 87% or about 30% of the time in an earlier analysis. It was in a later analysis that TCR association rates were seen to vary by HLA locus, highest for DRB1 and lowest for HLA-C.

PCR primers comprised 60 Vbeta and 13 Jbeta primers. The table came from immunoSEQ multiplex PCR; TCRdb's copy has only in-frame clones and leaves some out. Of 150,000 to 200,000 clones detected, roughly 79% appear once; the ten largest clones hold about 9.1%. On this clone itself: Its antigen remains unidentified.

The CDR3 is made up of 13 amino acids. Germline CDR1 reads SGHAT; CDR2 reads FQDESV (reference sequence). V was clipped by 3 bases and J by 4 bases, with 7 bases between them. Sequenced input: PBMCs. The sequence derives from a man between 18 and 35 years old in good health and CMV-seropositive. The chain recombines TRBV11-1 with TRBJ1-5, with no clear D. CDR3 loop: CASSFGGNQPQHF. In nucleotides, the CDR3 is TGTGCCAGCAGCTTTGGCGGGAATCAGCCCCAGCATTTT.